This entry lists 7 T cell receptor beta chains sequenced from one sample in a study of identical twins. TCRdb re-derived calls from the 5' RACE reads in MiXCR, one entry per CDR3 protein. The sample has hundreds of thousands of distinct CDR3 sequences, approximately 8.5% seen once. These records were also assigned to another study, of yellow fever vaccine responses in identical twins.

The sequencing input was memory (CD45RO+) T cells sorted from blood. The receptor set was obtained from a woman aged 18-35 years in good health.

This clonotype was observed a few times. The chain employs TRBV12-3 or TRBV12-4 and TRBJ2-3; 9 bases match TRBD2. The CDR3 totals 15 residues. V shed 7 bases, J shed 4 bases, and the junction held 9 bases outside the gene matches. The CDR3 region has the DNA TGTGCCAGCACCAGTAGCGGGAGAGTCGCAGATACGCAGTATTTT. It encodes CASTSSGRVADTQYF.

The CDR3 loop reads CASSNRAAGELFF. The CDR3 nucleotides are TGTGCCAGCAGTAACAGGGCGGCCGGGGAGCTGTTTTTT. J is TRBJ2-2 and V is TRBV2; D is possibly TRBD1 (6 bases). Trimming pared 5 bases from V and 6 bases from J, leaving 10 bases between. This CDR3 is built from 13 residues. The germline CDR1 and CDR2 sequences are SNHLY and FYNNEI.

This sequence joins TRBV25-1 and TRBJ2-1; 13 nucleotides agree with TRBD2. The CDR3 covers 18 residues. The V segment lost 10 bases and the J segment 5 bases; nucleotides outside the gene matches: 17. Germline lookup yields CDR1 MGHDK and CDR2 SYGVNS. The CDR3 sequence: CATTHTLAGGPVDNEQFF. The CDR3 coding sequence is TGTGCCACCACACACACACTAGCGGGAGGGCCGGTAGACAATGAGCAGTTCTTC.

This clonotype was observed a few times. This chain links TRBV18 with TRBJ2-3, with 9 bases lining up with TRBD1. The CDR3 has 14 amino acids. J gave up 6 bases and V 3 bases, and 4 bases lay outside the gene matches. Germline CDR1 is KGHSH and CDR2 is LQKENI. As DNA, the CDR3 is TGTGCCAGCTCACCTCCGGGACAGGGTGATACGCAGTATTTT. Its protein is CASSPPGQGDTQYF.

This clonotype was found once. This may come from a read error, since a much larger clone is one base off. The rearrangement links TRBV7-9 to TRBJ2-3, with TRBD2 matching over 9 bases. The CDR3 sequence is 15 residues long. Germline values: CDR1 SEHNR, CDR2 FQNEAQ (reference sequence). The V and J ends lost 5 bases and 3 bases, in that order; junction bases with no gene match: 6. The CDR3 nucleotides read TGTGCCAGCAGCCAGACTAGCGGTTTGACAGATACGCAGTATTTT. Protein: CASSQTSGLTDTQYF.

V gene TRBV18 combines with J gene TRBJ2-3; D perhaps matches TRBD2 (6 bases). Germline assignment: CDR1 KGHSH and CDR2 LQKENI. The CDR3 runs 16 residues. The V and J ends lost 0 bases and 1 base respectively, with 11 bases between them. The CDR3 DNA sequence: TGTGCCAGCTCACCACCGAGTAGCGGACGCACAGATACGCAGTATTTT. It encodes CASSPPSSGRTDTQYF.

This clonotype was seen more than once but under ten times. V and J are TRBV10-2 and TRBJ1-2; possibly TRBD1 for D (5 bases). CDR1 and CDR2 from the germline V gene are WSHSY and SAAADI. CDR3 length: 13 residues. Trimming removed 7 bases from V and 5 bases from J, with 14 bases in between. In nucleotides, the CDR3 is TGCGCCAGCACCCCCGCGGGGGGGTATGGCTACACCTTC. Its protein is CASTPAGGYGYTF.